These 14 T cell receptor beta chains were all obtained from the same sample, sequenced in a study of cytomegalovirus exposure and HLA in healthy donors. The study ran its PCR with 60 Vbeta and 13 Jbeta primers. Using immunoSEQ multiplex PCR, the repertoire was profiled, and TCRdb retains in-frame clones only, with some absent. This sample yields 300,000 or so clones, of which just under 85% are seen a single time; roughly 2% belongs to the top ten. Sequencing used PBMCs. All receptors derive from a woman in her forties in good health and CMV-seropositive.

V gene TRBV7-2 combines with J gene TRBJ1-3; no firm D call. The V and J ends lost 8 bases and 0 bases respectively, with 11 bases between them. Germline CDR1 is SGHTA and CDR2 is FQGNSA. This CDR3 has 14 amino acids. CDR3 amino acids: CASPPGRSGNTIYF. The CDR3 region has the DNA TGTGCCAGCCCCCCAGGCCGCTCTGGAAACACCATATATTTT.

This chain uses TRBV28 with TRBJ2-7; 11 nucleotides agree with TRBD2. J lost 7 bases, V lost 5 bases, and 10 bases had no gene match. This CDR3 is built from 15 residues. Germline V gene lookup returns CDR1 MDHEN and CDR2 SYDVKM. The DNA for the CDR3 is TGTGCCAGCAGTACTAGCGGGAGACCTATGGGGGAGCAGTACTTC. Protein: CASSTSGRPMGEQYF. Full variable domain (outside the CDR3, taken from reference TRBV28 and TRBJ2-7): DVKVTQSSRYLVKRTGEKVFLECVQDMDHENMFWYRQDPGLGLRLIYFSYDVKMKEKGDIPEGYSVSREKKERFSLILESASTNQTSMYLCASSTSGRPMGEQYFGPGTRLTVT.

This clone was seen a few times. The rearrangement joins TRBV28 to TRBJ1-3; D might be TRBD1 (5 bases). Germline V gene sequence: CDR1 MDHEN, CDR2 SYDVKM. The CDR3 is 14 residues long. Trimming left V 6 bases short and J 0 bases short, with 9 bases between. DNA for the CDR3: TGTGCCAGCAGGGGGCCTAACTCTGGAAACACCATATATTTT. Translated: CASRGPNSGNTIYF.

The V call is TRBV19, the J call TRBJ2-5, with TRBD2 matching 7 bases. Germline loops: CDR1 LNHDA, CDR2 SQIVND (reference sequence). The J segment lost 0 bases and the V segment lost 7 bases, leaving 8 bases of the junction unmatched. This CDR3 spans 15 amino acids. The CDR3 DNA reads TGTGCCAGTACTTCAGGACGGGGGGACCAAGAGACCCAGTACTTC. Its protein is CASTSGRGDQETQYF.

The chain couples TRBV7-2 to TRBJ1-2, with D hard to call. The length of the CDR3 is 14 residues. Germline V gene data show CDR1 as SGHTA and CDR2 as FQGNSA. Deletions cut 5 bases from V and 0 bases from J, with 10 bases between. Here the CDR3 reads CASSKPEANYGYTF. CDR3 DNA: TGTGCCAGCAGCAAGCCTGAAGCTAACTATGGCTACACCTTC.

This chain links TRBV14 with TRBJ1-2, with D maybe TRBD1 (6 bases). The CDR3 is made up of 13 amino acids. V lost 1 base and J 4 bases, leaving 7 bases between the germline ends. The germline V gene has CDR1 SGHDN and CDR2 FVKESK. CDR3 in DNA: TGTGCCAGCAGCCAAGCAGGGGCCTATGGCTACACCTTC. Its protein is CASSQAGAYGYTF.

The rearrangement links TRBV5-1 to TRBJ2-3; 10 nucleotides align to TRBD1. Germline values: CDR1 SGHRS, CDR2 YFSETQ. CDR3 length: 17 amino acids. V was clipped by 0 bases and J by 0 bases; unmatched bases: 4. In nucleotides, the CDR3 is TGCGCCAGCAGCTTGGCCGACAGGGGGCATAGCACAGATACGCAGTATTTT. Protein: CASSLADRGHSTDTQYF.

CDR3 in amino acids: CASSLQGSYGYTF. The CDR3 DNA reads TGTGCCAGCAGCCTACAGGGCAGCTATGGCTACACCTTC. The chain links TRBV7-2 to TRBJ1-2, with D perhaps matching TRBD1 (6 bases). The CDR3 length is 13 residues. V was clipped by 5 bases and J by 4 bases, with 11 bases between them. Germline V gives CDR1 SGHTA, CDR2 FQGNSA.

The chain links TRBV27 to TRBJ2-1, with D possibly being TRBD1 (6 bases). The CDR3 spans 15 residues. The germline gives CDR1 MNHEY, CDR2 SMNVEV (reference sequence). V lost 4 bases and J lost 7, with 17 bases in between. The CDR3 DNA reads TGTGCCAGCAGTTCCCCAGGGGTGTCTGGTAATGAGCAGTTCTTC. It encodes CASSSPGVSGNEQFF.

The V and J genes are TRBV6-5 and TRBJ1-3; unclear D gene. Germline lookup yields CDR1 MNHEY and CDR2 SVGAGI. V was shortened by 4 bases and J by 0 bases, with 13 bases between the two germline ends. The CDR3 has 16 residues. Here the CDR3 reads CASSFVDPGSGNTIYF. CDR3 in DNA: TGTGCCAGCAGTTTTGTTGACCCAGGCTCTGGAAACACCATATATTTT.

The chain links TRBV30 to TRBJ1-6, with D perhaps matching TRBD1 (5 bases). The CDR3 is 16 residues long. Germline V CDR1 and CDR2: GTSNPN, SVGIG (reference sequence). With 4 bases removed from V and 10 bases from J, the gap between germline ends came to 23 bases. The CDR3 DNA is TGTGCCTGGAAGGGCGAGGCCGCGTGGGGGGGGTCACCCCTCCACTTT. Translation: CAWKGEAAWGGSPLHF.

This rearrangement joins TRBV30 to TRBJ2-1, with TRBD2 as a possible D gene (6 bases). In germline, CDR1 is GTSNPN, CDR2 SVGIG (reference sequence). The CDR3 is made up of 13 amino acids. V was pared by 3 bases and J by 5 bases, with 11 bases between. The CDR3 reads CAWRRDFHNEQFF. In DNA form, the CDR3 reads TGTGCCTGGAGAAGGGACTTTCACAATGAGCAGTTCTTC.

J is TRBJ1-4 and V is TRBV5-6; perhaps TRBD1 as D (6 bases). The CDR3 loop spans 16 amino acids. Trimming removed 1 base at V and 2 bases at J, with 12 bases between. CDR1 is SGHDT and CDR2 is YYEEEE in the germline V gene. The CDR3 DNA reads TGTGCCAGCAGCTTGTATGGGGGCGCGACTAATGAAAAACTGTTTTTT. Amino acid sequence: CASSLYGGATNEKLFF. The full variable domain, in which reference TRBV5-6 and TRBJ1-4 provide the parts outside the CDR3, is DAGVTQSPTHLIKTRGQQVTLRCSPKSGHDTVSWYQQALGQGPQFIFQYYEEEERQRGNFPDRFSGHQFPNYSSELNVNALLLGDSALYLCASSLYGGATNEKLFFGSGTQLSVL.

The chain employs TRBV19 and TRBJ1-1; no clear D gene. The CDR3 contains 15 residues. CDR1 and CDR2 (germline): LNHDA, SQIVND (reference sequence). V was trimmed by 7 bases and J by 5 bases, leaving 20 bases between them. In nucleotides, the CDR3 is TGTGCCAGTAACCAAAATCCGGGGTGGAAGACTGAAGCTTTCTTT. Encoded protein: CASNQNPGWKTEAFF.